These 2 T cell receptor beta chains were all obtained from the same sample, sequenced in a study of response to subunit inactivated influenza vaccine. Each CDR3 protein gets one entry after TCRdb re-called the RT-PCR reads with MiXCR. The table records about 300,000 distinct CDR3 sequences, 21% of them present only once. The starting material was PBMCs from blood, obtained less than 22 months after vaccination. The receptors originated from a man aged 50 to 69 who received an inactivated influenza vaccine.

The chain uses TRBV15 and TRBJ1-2; weak D call: TRBD1 (6 bases). V was trimmed by 1 base and J by 6 bases, leaving 9 bases between them. CDR3 length: 13 residues. CDR1 is LNHNV, CDR2 YYDKDF, per germline (reference sequence). CDR3 sequence (DNA): TGTGCCACCAGCAGAGCGGCAGGGGATGGCTACACCTTC. Its translation: CATSRAAGDGYTF.

The chain combines TRBV6-5 with TRBJ2-7, with unresolved D. Germline V gene sequence: CDR1 MNHEY, CDR2 SVGAGI. Trimming pared 0 bases from V and 2 bases from J, leaving 8 bases between. The CDR3 is 14 residues long. The CDR3 sequence: CASSYSSPPYEQYF. In DNA form, the CDR3 reads TGTGCCAGCAGTTACTCGTCTCCTCCCTACGAGCAGTACTTC.